This T cell receptor beta chain comes out of a study of naive and memory T cell subsets. Amplification of ligated cDNA took four PCR rounds with SP2 and nested alpha and beta constant primers. For blood and skin samples, reverse transcription used TCR alpha and beta constant primers. From the 5' RACE reads, TCRdb called clonotypes with MiXCR, one entry per CDR3 protein. The sample holds tens of thousands of distinct CDR3 sequences, 6.5% to 9% seen once. Unmatched junction bases numbered 7, after V lost 4 bases and J lost 0 bases. CDR3 length: 17 amino acids. The germline gives CDR1 MRHNA, CDR2 SNTAGT. Study-wide points: Potentially, T cell activation and differentiation skew this RNA-based measurement.

In its sample, this clonotype was seen many times. Its matching antigen is unknown. The library had UMIs added by 3' ligation of an oligonucleotide to TCR cDNA. Whole blood, roughly 2.5 ml, came from adult healthy volunteers. Unsorted total RNA, roughly 1 to 1,100 ng, was DNase treated before reverse transcription. The clonotype originates from a female donor in good health. The gene calls are TRBV6-4 and TRBJ2-1; 9 bases match TRBD2. The CDR3 DNA is TGTGCCAGCAGTGTTTTTCGCGGGAGGGGCTCCTACAATGAGCAGTTCTTC. Its protein product is CASSVFRGRGSYNEQFF.